The subject of this entry is one T cell receptor (beta chain). CD4+ cell separation produced CD45RA+ naive and CD45RA-negative memory subsets. This sample stems from a study of shared clonotypes between healthy human individuals. Each subset's genomic DNA was split evenly across several immunoSEQ plates. Some clones are missing from TCRdb's copy, which holds only in-frame ones; the method was immunoSEQ multiplex PCR. The repertoire holds over a million clones, with 75% to 85% as singletons. The CDR3 loop spans 15 amino acids. Germline-derived CDR1 and CDR2 are SNHLY and FYNNEI. The V segment lost 8 bases and the J segment 2 bases; nucleotides outside the gene matches: 8.

The sample consisted of memory CD4+ T cells from PBMCs. The subset here: CD45RA-negative fraction. This TCR came from a man younger than 30 in good health. Some clones in this sample may be carry-over from other donors' samples. The V gene is TRBV2, the J gene TRBJ2-2; 7 positions match TRBD2. CDR3 in amino acids: CASGESGKNTGELFF. Written as DNA, the CDR3 is TGTGCCAGCGGAGAAAGCGGGAAAAACACCGGGGAGCTGTTTTTT.